This T cell receptor beta chain was found in a study of Ad26.COV2.S vaccination and SARS-CoV-2 variants. Treatment: roughly 18 received Ad26.COV2.S at low or high dose, single or two shots; a few received placebo; per-sample allocation not given. Sample collection was performed on day 63 after the first vaccine or placebo injection. CDR3 size: 13 residues. CDR1 is SQVTM and CDR2 is ANQGSEA in the germline V gene. V lost 6 bases to trimming and J lost 0 bases, with 11 bases between them. Profiled with immunoSEQ multiplex PCR; TCRdb holds only in-frame clones, not every one. Among 430,000 or so clones listed, 89% were seen once.

The chain is built from TRBV29-1 and TRBJ1-2; D gene ambiguous. This specimen was peripheral blood, taken in a trial of Ad26.COV2.S vaccine versus placebo. This clonotype originated in a person between 18 and 65 years old who received the Ad26.COV2.S COVID-19 vaccine or a placebo. CDR3 nucleotide sequence: TGCAGCGTGGGTTCACCTTCTAACTATGGCTACACCTTC. This sequence encodes CSVGSPSNYGYTF. The variable domain in full, completed from reference TRBV29-1 and TRBJ1-2, reads SAVISQKPSRDICQRGTSLTIQCQVDSQVTMMFWYRQQPGQSLTLIATANQGSEATYESGFVIDKFPISRPNLTFSTLTVSNMSPEDSSIYLCSVGSPSNYGYTFGSGTRLTVV.